Each of the 3 T cell receptor beta chains below was sequenced from the same sample in a study of vaccination and CD4 T cells after COVID-19. Cultured CD4+ T-cell DNA underwent Oncomine TCR Beta short-read sequencing. TCRdb re-analysed the PCR reads in MiXCR, keeping a single row per CDR3 protein. The table records 11,000 or so distinct CDR3 sequences, roughly 23% of them present only once. Their recognized antigens are unknown. The treatment: roughly 10-day PBMC culture with coronavirus spike peptide pools or control peptides (ViraFEST assay). Sequenced here: CD4+ T cells from blood, cultured in vitro, sampled after SARS-CoV-2 vaccination. Source of these receptors: a human donor who had recovered from COVID-19.

V and J are TRBV20-1 and TRBJ2-7; D is perhaps TRBD2 (6 bases). This CDR3 is built from 17 residues. CDR1 is DFQATT, CDR2 SNEGSKA, per germline (reference sequence). Trimming stripped 0 bases from V and 0 bases from J, with 18 bases between. This CDR3 is CSARDLIERVGSYEQYF. The CDR3 region has the DNA TGCAGTGCTAGAGATCTGATTGAGCGGGTAGGCTCCTACGAGCAGTACTTC.

V and J are TRBV30 and TRBJ2-3; 7 bases map to TRBD1. This CDR3 spans 13 amino acids. The V and J ends lost 8 bases and 4 bases, in that order; junction bases with no gene match: 9. Germline V lookup: CDR1 GTSNPN, CDR2 SVGIG (reference sequence). In DNA form, the CDR3 reads TGTGCCGGCCCCCCCAGGGGGTCAGATACGCAGTATTTT. This translates into CAGPPRGSDTQYF.

The J gene is TRBJ2-7, the V gene TRBV19, with 9 nucleotides matching TRBD1. V was pared by 5 bases and J by 0 bases, with 8 bases of the junction left unmatched. CDR3 length equals 16 residues. Germline V gene data show CDR1 as LNHDA and CDR2 as SQIVND (reference sequence). The CDR3 sequence: CASSDTGTGFSYEQYF. The CDR3 bases are TGTGCCAGTAGTGACACCGGGACAGGGTTCTCCTACGAGCAGTACTTC.